The 3 T cell receptor beta chains in this list originate from one sample, sequenced in a study of T cell repertoires in cytomegalovirus infection. TCRdb reprocessed the reads via MiXCR and lists one record per CDR3 protein. The data hold 250,000 or so distinct CDR3 sequences, with approximately 15% observed a single time. Sequencing was done on a sample of CD8+ T cells from PBMCs. All receptors derive from a human donor in good health (CMV status not recorded). Some clones in this sample may be carry-over from other donors' samples.

CDR3 sequence reads: CASSSRPGVYHTGELFF. The CDR3 DNA follows: TGTGCCAGCAGCAGTAGACCAGGGGTATATCACACCGGGGAGCTGTTTTTT. The rearrangement uses TRBV11-2 and TRBJ2-2; TRBD1 might be the D (6 bases). The CDR3 loop spans 17 amino acids. Germline-derived CDR1 and CDR2 are SGHAT and FQNNGV. V lost 5 bases and J lost 3, with 19 bases in between.

This clonotype has a count of ten or more. V gene TRBV7-9 combines with J gene TRBJ2-2; 9 nucleotides match TRBD2. After removal of 2 bases from V and 4 bases from J, the junction contained 8 bases not matched to a gene. Germline CDR1 and CDR2: SEHNR and FQNEAQ (reference sequence). The CDR3 sequence is 17 residues long. The CDR3 spells CASSLPAGGKSTGELFF. The DNA for the CDR3 is TGTGCCAGCAGCTTACCGGCGGGGGGGAAGTCCACCGGGGAGCTGTTTTTT.

This sequence joins TRBV29-1 and TRBJ2-1; TRBD2 agrees at 9 bases. Germline lookup yields CDR1 SQVTM and CDR2 ANQGSEA. Losses at the gene ends were 6 bases for V and 5 bases for J; bases not matched to a gene: 8. The CDR3 has 14 amino acids. The CDR3 nucleotides are TGCAGCGTGAGCGGGGGGTCTCGGAACAATGAGCAGTTCTTC. Translating it yields CSVSGGSRNNEQFF.